The rows below give T cell receptor beta chains drawn from one sample of a study of somatic mutations in cytotoxic T cells in rheumatoid arthritis. Data came from immunoSEQ multiplex PCR; TCRdb stores just in-frame clones and leaves some out. The table has roughly 20,000 clones, around 67% seen once. Sequenced input: CD8+ T cells sorted from blood. All receptors come from a woman aged 60-75 years in good health. CDR3s include the opening cysteine and the closing phenylalanine or tryptophan. A D gene is named only where the DNA matches it firmly. Part of the rows lack a size; the others show once, few, many or a class for expanded clones.

CDR3aa	CDR3nt	j_gene	d_gene	abundance	v_gene	len
CASSTPPGGGTEAFF	TGTGCCAGTAGTACCCCTCCAGGGGGAGGCACTGAAGCTTTCTTT	TRBJ1-1	TRBD1	once	TRBV19	15
CASKSSITDTQYF	TGTGCCAGCAAATCTAGCATCACAGATACGCAGTATTTT	TRBJ2-3	.	.	TRBV2	13
CASSLGGGMNTEAFF	TGTGCCAGCAGCTTGGGCGGGGGCATGAACACTGAAGCTTTCTTT	TRBJ1-1	.	.	TRBV11-2	15
CASRGEVPDTQYF	TGCGCCAGCAGGGGTGAGGTCCCAGATACGCAGTATTTT	TRBJ2-3	.	.	TRBV5-1	13
CASRLPRAPNTEAFF	TGTGCCAGCAGACTCCCCCGGGCCCCGAACACTGAAGCTTTCTTT	TRBJ1-1	.	once	TRBV6-5	15
CASSPVNTEAFF	TGTGCCAGCAGTCCAGTGAACACTGAAGCTTTCTTT	TRBJ1-1	.	.	TRBV11-2	12
CASSNRDQREQYF	TGTGCCAGCAGCAACCGGGACCAGAGGGAGCAGTACTTC	TRBJ2-7	.	.	TRBV7-9	13
CASSLGRGNEQYF	TGTGCCAGCAGCTTGGGCAGGGGTAACGAGCAGTACTTC	TRBJ2-7	.	few	TRBV5-4	13
CASSFFGQPQHF	TGTGCCAGCAGTTTCTTCGGGCAGCCCCAGCATTTT	TRBJ1-5	.	.	TRBV28	12
CASSYNSALFPNTGELFF	TGTGCCAGCAGCTACAATAGTGCCCTATTTCCGAACACCGGGGAGCTGTTTTTT	TRBJ2-2	.	.	TRBV7-8	18
CASSAGGGTGELFF	TGTGCCAGCAGCGCTGGGGGTGGGACCGGGGAGCTGTTTTTT	TRBJ2-2	.	.	TRBV7-6	14
CAWSVGGKASEQYF	TGTGCCTGGAGTGTGGGGGGAAAGGCCTCCGAGCAGTACTTC	TRBJ2-7	.	.	TRBV30	14
CASSPRDVSGANVLTF	TGTGCCAGCAGCCCCAGGGACGTCTCTGGGGCCAACGTCCTGACTTTC	TRBJ2-6	.	.	TRBV7-2	16
CASSLAGTPTEAFF	TGTGCCAGCAGCTTAGCAGGGACGCCCACTGAAGCTTTCTTT	TRBJ1-1	.	.	TRBV7-9	14
CASSQDGGTGELFF	TGTGCCAGCAGCCAGGACGGGGGGACCGGGGAGCTGTTTTTT	TRBJ2-2	TRBD2	few	TRBV5-4	14
CASSPWTGSNQPQHF	TGTGCCAGCAGCCCCTGGACAGGGAGCAATCAGCCCCAGCATTTT	TRBJ1-5	TRBD1	medium-sized	TRBV7-6	15
CASSYSKQGAYEQYF	TGTGCCAGCAGTTACTCCAAGCAGGGGGCATACGAGCAGTACTTC	TRBJ2-7	TRBD1	.	TRBV6-5	15
CASREVAGLYNEQFF	TGTGCCAGCAGGGAGGTAGCGGGGCTCTACAATGAGCAGTTCTTC	TRBJ2-1	TRBD2	.	TRBV6-4	15